A single sample is the source of the 20 T cell receptor beta chains below, sequenced in a study of cytomegalovirus exposure and HLA in healthy donors. Both 60 Vbeta primers and 13 Jbeta primers went into the PCR. The method was immunoSEQ multiplex PCR; TCRdb's version includes in-frame clones alone and lacks a portion of them. The data hold 74,000 or so clones, with almost 80% observed a single time. Sequences were obtained from PBMCs. Receptors originate from a woman in her 40s in good health and CMV-seropositive.

The table lists this clone with a count of one. The chain links TRBV30 to TRBJ2-1; 7 bases match TRBD2. Per the germline V gene, CDR1 is GTSNPN and CDR2 is SVGIG (reference sequence). The CDR3 totals 13 residues. The V and J ends lost 4 bases and 7 bases, in that order; junction bases with no gene match: 7. CDR3 amino acids: CAWNPGGENEQFF. As DNA, the CDR3 is TGTGCCTGGAATCCGGGGGGTGAGAATGAGCAGTTCTTC.

The J gene is TRBJ2-1, the V gene TRBV5-1, with 8 bases lining up with TRBD2. Trimming cost V 0 bases and J 4 bases; bases outside gene matches: 6. CDR1 is SGHRS, CDR2 YFSETQ, per germline. The CDR3 has 16 residues. CDR3: CASSLEAGAGYNEQFF. CDR3 nucleotide sequence: TGCGCCAGCAGCTTGGAAGCGGGGGCGGGATACAATGAGCAGTTCTTC. The full variable domain, rest sourced from reference TRBV5-1 and TRBJ2-1, is KAGVTQTPRYLIKTRGQQVTLSCSPISGHRSVSWYQQTPGQGLQFLFEYFSETQRNKGNFPGRFSGRQFSNSRSEMNVSTLELGDSALYLCASSLEAGAGYNEQFFGPGTRLTVL.

This clone was seen just once. The rearrangement joins TRBV6-1 to TRBJ1-5; 10 nucleotides agree with TRBD1. With V trimmed by 5 bases and J by 11 bases, 12 bases remained unmatched. The CDR3 spans 15 residues. In germline, CDR1 is MNHNS, CDR2 SASEGT. The CDR3 loop reads CASSPPGQGMGAQHF. For the CDR3, the DNA is TGTGCCAGCAGTCCGCCGGGACAGGGGATGGGGGCCCAGCATTTT.

The chain uses TRBV30 and TRBJ2-1; maybe TRBD1 (5 bases). V lost 4 bases and J lost 0, with 7 bases in between. The CDR3 loop spans 13 amino acids. Germline lookup yields CDR1 GTSNPN and CDR2 SVGIG (reference sequence). The CDR3 DNA follows: TGTGCCTGGACAGGGTTCTCCTACAATGAGCAGTTCTTC. This translates into CAWTGFSYNEQFF.

The chain is built from TRBV10-2 and TRBJ2-7, with D possibly TRBD2 on 6 matching bases. From germline, CDR1 is WSHSY and CDR2 SAAADI. V was cut by 3 bases and J by 6 bases, with 15 bases left in between. This CDR3 has 14 residues. The CDR3: CASSELAGKGEQYF. The CDR3 nucleotides read TGCGCCAGCAGTGAACTGGCGGGGAAGGGCGAGCAGTACTTC.

The rearrangement uses TRBV2 and TRBJ1-2, with TRBD1 as a possible D gene (5 bases). The V end lost 6 bases, the J end lost 6 bases, and 11 bases lay between the germline ends. The CDR3 covers 12 residues. Germline-derived CDR1 and CDR2 are SNHLY and FYNNEI. The CDR3 coding sequence is TGTGCCAGCAGGGGCGGAGGGGATGGCTACACCTTC. Its protein product is CASRGGGDGYTF.

The rearrangement joins TRBV27 to TRBJ1-1; D unclear. CDR3 size: 12 residues. Germline V gene lookup returns CDR1 MNHEY and CDR2 SMNVEV (reference sequence). V lost 5 bases to trimming and J lost 4 bases, with 8 bases between them. CDR3 bases: TGTGCCAGCAGTACGAGTGGCACTGAAGCTTTCTTT. Its translation: CASSTSGTEAFF.

The CDR3 nucleotides are TGTGCCAGCAGCGAGGGGGACAGGCTTCTCCGAGGCTACACCTTC. Protein: CASSEGDRLLRGYTF. The chain links TRBV9 to TRBJ1-2, with 8 nucleotides matching TRBD1. CDR3 length equals 15 residues. Trimming took 3 bases from V and 8 from J; bases not matched to a gene: 12. Looked up from germline, CDR1 is SGDLS and CDR2 is YYNGEE.

The rearrangement uses TRBV7-3 and TRBJ2-5; D possibly corresponds to TRBD2 (5 bases). This CDR3 is 14 amino acids long. The V gene's germline CDR1 is SGHTA and CDR2 FQGTGA. The V and J ends lost 3 bases and 0 bases respectively, with 8 bases between them. CDR3 DNA sequence: TGTGCCAGCAGCTTGAGCGGCTACCAAGAGACCCAGTACTTC. Translation: CASSLSGYQETQYF. The full variable domain, with the rest looked up from reference TRBV7-3 and TRBJ2-5, is GAGVSQTPSNKVTEKGKYVELRCDPISGHTALYWYRQSLGQGPEFLIYFQGTGAADDSGLPNDRFFAVRPEGSVSTLKIQRTERGDSAVYLCASSLSGYQETQYFGPGTRLLVL.

This clone was picked up a small number of times. The chain recombines TRBV5-1 with TRBJ2-2; D is uncertain. CDR1 is SGHRS, CDR2 YFSETQ, per germline. The CDR3 totals 14 residues. V lost 0 bases, J lost 7 bases, and 10 bases lay in between. The CDR3 loop reads CASSLAPRGGELFF. As DNA, the CDR3 is TGCGCCAGCAGCTTGGCCCCACGAGGCGGGGAGCTGTTTTTT.

The gene calls are TRBV7-6 and TRBJ2-7; TRBD2 is a possible D gene (6 bases). The length of the CDR3 is 14 residues. Germline CDR1 is SGHVS and CDR2 is FNYEAQ. V was cut by 1 base and J by 7 bases, with 14 bases left in between. The chain's CDR3 is CASSLGRGGEEQYF. DNA for the CDR3: TGTGCCAGCAGCTTAGGACGGGGAGGTGAGGAGCAGTACTTC.

Of note for this clone: It is unclear where the CDR3 begins or ends on the DNA, so no DNA is shown, and the CDR3 is as TCRdb lists it. The chain links TRBV28 to TRBJ1-1; the D call in the table, TRBD1, was not verified against the DNA. The CDR3 contains 13 residues when both ends are counted. Germline CDR1 and CDR2: MDHEN and SYDVKM. This chain's CDR3 is CASSAVGTGATFF.

The J gene is TRBJ2-1, the V gene TRBV4-1, with no clear D. This CDR3 spans 15 amino acids. Germline V CDR1 and CDR2: MGHRA, YSYEKL. With 1 base removed from V and 2 bases from J, the gap between germline ends came to 9 bases. The CDR3, as DNA: TGCGCCAGCAGCCAAGGTGGGCAGGCCTACAATGAGCAGTTCTTC. Translating gives CASSQGGQAYNEQFF.

V usage is TRBV11-2 and J usage is TRBJ1-1; possibly TRBD1 for D (5 bases). Per germline, CDR1 SGHAT and CDR2 FQNNGV. The CDR3 consists of 16 residues. V dropped 1 base and J dropped 0 bases, with 12 bases sitting between them. The CDR3 sequence is CASSLGTTEMNTEAFF. The DNA for the CDR3 is TGTGCCAGCAGCTTAGGTACGACAGAGATGAACACTGAAGCTTTCTTT.

This chain links TRBV2 with TRBJ1-5; D is perhaps TRBD1 (6 bases). V was trimmed by 6 bases and J by 3 bases, leaving 9 bases between them. The germline CDR1 and CDR2 sequences are SNHLY and FYNNEI. The CDR3 has 13 residues. The CDR3 bases are TGTGCCAGCAGGCAGGGGACCAATCAGCCCCAGCATTTT. This encodes CASRQGTNQPQHF.

The CDR3 reads CASSPEAGGIYGYTF. CDR3 sequence (DNA): TGTGCCAGCTCACCCGAGGCAGGGGGCATCTATGGCTACACCTTC. V usage is TRBV18 and J usage is TRBJ1-2, with 8 bases fitting TRBD1. Germline V gives CDR1 KGHSH, CDR2 LQKENI. V lost 3 bases to trimming and J lost 4 bases; unmatched junction nucleotides: 7. CDR3 length: 15 residues.

The CDR3 loop reads CASSATLAEQFF. The CDR3 nucleotides read TGTGCCAGCAGCGCTACTCTAGCGGAGCAGTTCTTC. The chain couples TRBV2 to TRBJ2-1; D is perhaps TRBD2 (6 bases). Trimming left V 6 bases short and J 10 bases short, with 13 bases between. The CDR3 totals 12 residues. Per the germline V gene, CDR1 is SNHLY and CDR2 is FYNNEI.

The chain is built from TRBV6-5 and TRBJ1-2; a possible D gene is TRBD1 (6 bases). The germline gives CDR1 MNHEY, CDR2 SVGAGI. Trimming cost V 4 bases and J 8 bases, with 20 bases left between them. This CDR3 spans 15 amino acids. Written as DNA, the CDR3 is TGTGCCAGCAGTTCTCCGACAGGACCAGCCCTGGGCTACACCTTC. Encoded protein: CASSSPTGPALGYTF.

The CDR3 DNA sequence: TGTGCCAGCAGCTCTACAGGGGCGGGCAATCAGCCCCAGCATTTT. Residues: CASSSTGAGNQPQHF. The V gene is TRBV6-6, the J gene TRBJ1-5, with 7 bases lining up with TRBD1. The ends lost 6 bases at V and 2 bases at J; junction bases unmatched: 7. The germline gives CDR1 MNHNY, CDR2 SVGAGI (reference sequence). This CDR3 has 15 residues.

Here the CDR3 DNA reads TGTGCCAGCAGCTTTCGACAGGGGGCAAATGAAAAACTGTTTTTT. Its protein product is CASSFRQGANEKLFF. This chain connects TRBV7-7 to TRBJ1-4; 10 bases agree with TRBD1. The CDR3 contains 15 residues. The J segment lost 5 bases and the V segment lost 3 bases, leaving 3 bases of the junction unmatched. The V gene's germline CDR1 is SSHAT and CDR2 FNYEAQ (reference sequence).